This T cell receptor beta chain was sequenced for a study of shared clonotypes between healthy human individuals (dated by TCRdb to the early 2020s). In the study overall: The cohort included three men and a couple of women between 18 and 49 years of age. For each donor, CD4 naive and CD4 memory were each run on three plates, CD8 naive on two plates, and CD8 memory on one plate. Blood TCR repertoires of five healthy adults were deeply sequenced to estimate repertoire size and the extent of clonotype sharing between individuals. To increase sequencing depth and limit assay-specific biases, different laboratories used diverse techniques to prepare libraries and sequence TCR repertoires. Per donor, leukapheresis produced somewhere between about 0.94 and 9.5 billion PBMCs. Findings and caveats that apply to the study as a whole: Pairwise subsampling indicated that sequencing depth was expected to affect the degree of clonotype sharing among donors. Because the study included a small number of donors, the genetic and exposure-history diversity represented was limited. Rarefaction of sorted-subset datasets indicated incomplete sequencing despite the large sequencing depth. Around 5% of naive CD4, 3% to 4% of naive CD8, approximately 2% of memory CD4, and about 0.4% of memory CD8 clonotypes were shared across a few donors. Sampling was restricted to blood, and TCR repertoires in tissues likely differ from the TCR repertoires found in blood. Naive subsets generally had larger estimated clonotype richness than memory subsets did. Compared with non-shared clonotypes, clonotypes shared by all four sorted-subset donors had higher generation probabilities.

In the case of this clone: Its antigen is currently not known. Nothing much larger sits one base from this clone, and base qualities are not available. Different DNA sequences within this sample yield the same CDR3.

Healthy HIV-negative adults with no recently reported acute infections or vaccinations were included as donors. All donors were Caucasian adults living in Nashville, Tennessee, USA. Magnetic negative selection was used to enrich CD4+ T cells, after which naive cells were positively selected on CD45RA and the negative fraction became the memory subset. Blood was obtained by leukapheresis, after which PBMCs were separated by Ficoll-Histopaque density gradient centrifugation and cryopreserved in liquid nitrogen vapor phase. Purity and quantity of every magnetically sorted T cell population were checked by analytical flow cytometry. Each sorted fraction had its genomic DNA isolated and then quantified by UV absorbance on a Nanodrop 2000c. Using the deep immunoSEQ assay, TCR CDR3 regions were amplified from genomic DNA by multiplex PCR. Genomic DNA extracted from each cell subset was distributed evenly over all wells of several immunoSEQ 96-well plates, and each plate served as one replicate. For sorted subsets, each replicate PCR was loaded with approximately 200 ng genomic DNA, equivalent to 25,000 to 30,000 T cell genomes. The purified libraries were quantified using a Qubit 3.0 fluorometer, sized with a Bioanalyzer 2100, and then quantified again using the KAPA Library Quantification kit. Every immunoSEQ 96-well plate was sequenced on a dedicated single-read 150-cycle Illumina NextSeq 550 flow cell. The paper's processing steps were these. Because the immunoSEQ output included only junctional sequences and no quality scores, the filtering could not be the same as the filtering used for full-length reads. To assign V/J genes and CDR3, sequences were annotated against IMGT germline references using PyIR, a Python wrapper for IgBLAST v1.9. Any read was removed if the V/J assignment was weak (E-value above 1e-6), the CDR3 was missing, or the read contained stop codons, out-of-frame junctions, or ambiguous translated residues. V3J clonotypes were defined as sequences sharing an identical inferred V gene, J gene, and CDR3 amino acid sequence. To compute the percentage overlap between repertoires, the number of shared unique clonotypes was divided by the size of the smaller repertoire. RTK rarefaction, the Chao1 estimator, and Recon v2.1 estimates of unobserved clonotypes were used to assess repertoire richness. Generation probabilities for all TCRbeta clonotypes obtained by the gDNA method from a handful of donors were computed using OLGA. TCRdb re-hosts the immuneACCESS table, in-frame sequences only. Its copies lack some clones; in the studies checked, an unresolved V gene accounts for under half of them, and the cause for the rest is not known. V, J and clone size are those of that table, while D and trimming were read from the DNA. This sample has over 2 million clones in its table, and roughly 95% of those were observed once. In total, the top ten clones hold more than 0.1% of the sample.

From cysteine to phenylalanine, the CDR3 is 14 amino acids long. CDR3 DNA only is kept here, 42 bases in frame from base 1. A distance of 6 bases separates the germline ends of V and J, which lose 2 bases and 0 bases respectively. CDR1 SNHLY and CDR2 FYNNEI are derived from the germline V gene. This sequence uses TRBV2 and TRBJ2-3; the D gene cannot be named for sure. The origin of this receptor is a young man in good health. The sequenced sample was naive CD4+ T cells sorted from blood. The sample's cell subset or site label is to be understood as: CD45RA+ positively selected. This receptor carries the CDR3 CASSELVSTDTQYF. The sequence in DNA is TGTGCCAGCAGTGAACTGGTGAGCACAGATACGCAGTATTTT.